The next 21 T cell receptor beta chains were all read from a single sample in a study of blood T cell repertoires in COVID-19. The protocol was immunoSEQ multiplex PCR, while the TCRdb copy is restricted to in-frame clones and leaves out a portion. The table shows 280,000 or so clones, with roughly 88% occurring only once. The sample comprised peripheral blood. These receptors originate from a man aged 18 to 30 with active or convalescent COVID-19.

This chain connects TRBV21-1 to TRBJ2-1; the tabulated D call, TRBD2, remains unverified against the DNA. TRBV21-1 has pseudogene status. This CDR3 contains 17 residues. This CDR3 is CASSKVGRETKRPEQFF. CDR3 sequence (DNA): TGTGCCAGCAGCAAAGTAGGTAGGGAGACGAAAAGGCCTGAGCAGTTCTTC.

This rearrangement joins TRBV13 to TRBJ2-1; 9 bases agree with TRBD2. The CDR3 consists of 14 residues. The germline CDR1 and CDR2 sequences are PRHDT and FYEKMQ (reference sequence). With 6 bases clipped from V and 9 bases from J, the junction kept 9 bases outside the gene matches. The CDR3 sequence: CASSRAGGRPEQFF. CDR3 bases: TGTGCCAGCAGTCGAGCGGGGGGCCGGCCTGAGCAGTTCTTC.

The V call is TRBV4-3, the J call TRBJ1-2; perhaps TRBD1 as D (5 bases). The CDR3 is 17 amino acids. The germline V gene has CDR1 LGHNA and CDR2 YSLEER. Trimming shortened V by 0 bases and J by 4 bases, and 18 bases separated the two germline ends. CDR3 sequence (DNA): TGCGCCAGCAGCCAAGAGCGGGGTTTTACAGGCGGCTATGGCTACACCTTC. Its protein is CASSQERGFTGGYGYTF.

J is TRBJ1-4 and V is TRBV23-1; D gene unclear. TRBV23-1 is recorded as an ORF, its role being uncertain. With 2 bases removed from V and 7 bases from J, the gap between germline ends came to 17 bases. CDR3 size: 16 residues. The DNA for the CDR3 is TGCGCCAGCAGTCAAGATCCGAGCAGGATGGGTGAAAAACTGTTTTTT. It specifies CASSQDPSRMGEKLFF.

In this sample, this clone turned up a few times. J is TRBJ2-7 and V is TRBV6-1, with a weak D call TRBD1 (6 bases). The V and J ends lost 5 bases and 4 bases respectively, with 12 bases between them. The CDR3 contains 13 residues. Germline V gives CDR1 MNHNS, CDR2 SASEGT. The CDR3 spells CASSWTDRYEQYF. CDR3 bases: TGTGCCAGCAGTTGGACAGACCGGTACGAGCAGTACTTC.

This chain links TRBV5-4 with TRBJ2-3; 7 nucleotides align to TRBD2. V dropped 3 bases and J dropped 4; count of bases not matched to a gene: 2. The CDR3 consists of 13 residues. Germline V gene sequence: CDR1 SGHNT, CDR2 YYREEE (reference sequence). The DNA for the CDR3 is TGTGCCAGCAGCTATACTAGCGCAGATACGCAGTATTTT. Translating gives CASSYTSADTQYF.

This clone has only one observation. The genes are TRBV27 and TRBJ2-1, with 9 bases aligning to TRBD2. The CDR3 contains 17 residues. Trimming cost V 8 bases and J 3 bases; bases outside gene matches: 14. CDR1 is MNHEY, CDR2 SMNVEV, per germline (reference sequence). CDR3 sequence: CASRLAGAYARYNEQFF. The CDR3 DNA is TGTGCCAGCCGGTTAGCGGGAGCCTACGCCCGCTACAATGAGCAGTTCTTC.

The gene calls are TRBV24-1 and TRBJ2-3, with D possibly TRBD1 on 6 matching bases. The ends were cut back, 3 bases at V and 4 bases at J, with 7 bases in the middle. The CDR3 sequence is 13 residues long. Germline V gene sequence: CDR1 KGHDR, CDR2 SFDVKD. CDR3 in amino acids: CATSDAGADTQYF. In nucleotides, the CDR3 is TGTGCCACCAGTGATGCAGGGGCAGATACGCAGTATTTT.

The chain uses TRBV11-2 and TRBJ1-3; 7 bases align to TRBD1. Germline CDR1 reads SGHAT; CDR2 reads FQNNGV. The CDR3 loop spans 15 amino acids. The J segment lost 4 bases and the V segment lost 4 bases, leaving 7 bases of the junction unmatched. The CDR3 DNA is TGTGCCAGCAGCTCCGACAGGGTAGGAGGAAACACCATATATTTT. It translates to CASSSDRVGGNTIYF.

Only one count was recorded for this clone. V is TRBV12-5 and J is TRBJ1-2, with 7 bases that match TRBD1. The CDR3 is made up of 16 amino acids. Per the germline V gene, CDR1 is LGHNT and CDR2 is FRNRAP. V gave up 0 bases and J gave up 8 bases; unmatched junction bases: 12. The CDR3 DNA follows: TGTGCTAGTGGTTTGGTATTAGGCAGGGGGGCCGGCGGCTACACCTTC. Encoded protein: CASGLVLGRGAGGYTF.

The chain recombines TRBV5-6 with TRBJ1-1, with D perhaps matching TRBD1 (5 bases). CDR3 length equals 11 residues. V lost 4 bases, J lost 7 bases, and 8 bases lay in between. The V gene's germline CDR1 is SGHDT and CDR2 YYEEEE. The CDR3 bases are TGTGCCAGCAGCGCTACAGGTGAAGCTTTCTTT. Amino acids: CASSATGEAFF.

V and J are TRBV5-5 and TRBJ2-6; a weak D match, TRBD2 (6 bases). This CDR3 is 15 amino acids long. Germline V gene lookup returns CDR1 SGHKS and CDR2 YYEKEE (reference sequence). V shed 3 bases and J shed 4 bases, with 11 bases lying between them. This CDR3 is CASSSAGGGANVLTF. As DNA, the CDR3 is TGTGCCAGCAGCTCCGCCGGGGGAGGGGCCAACGTCCTGACTTTC.

This chain uses TRBV9 with TRBJ1-2; tentatively, D is TRBD1 (6 bases). In germline, CDR1 is SGDLS, CDR2 YYNGEE. V was cut by 4 bases and J by 7 bases, with 8 bases left in between. The CDR3 runs to 11 residues. The CDR3 coding sequence is TGTGCCAGCAGCCAGACAGGTGGCTACACCTTC. As protein: CASSQTGGYTF.

The chain recombines TRBV7-9 with TRBJ2-3, with 10 positions matching TRBD2. With V trimmed by 8 bases and J by 6 bases, 11 bases remained unmatched. The CDR3 extends over 15 amino acids. The germline V gene has CDR1 SEHNR and CDR2 FQNEAQ (reference sequence). The CDR3 nucleotides read TGTGCCAGCCACTCCGAGCGGGGGGGCCCGGATACGCAGTATTTT. This codes for CASHSERGGPDTQYF.

The gene calls are TRBV4-1 and TRBJ2-3, with 9 positions matching TRBD2. The germline CDR1 and CDR2 sequences are MGHRA and YSYEKL. The CDR3 extends over 18 amino acids. J gave up 2 bases and V 1 base, and 10 bases lay outside the gene matches. The CDR3 reads CASSQGFVAGGLTDTQYF. The CDR3 coding sequence is TGCGCCAGCAGCCAAGGATTTGTGGCGGGGGGGCTCACAGATACGCAGTATTTT.

The chain joins TRBV11-2 to TRBJ2-3, with 8 bases identical to TRBD2. Per the germline V gene, CDR1 is SGHAT and CDR2 is FQNNGV. This CDR3 has 15 amino acids. J lost 0 bases, V lost 5 bases, and 4 bases had no gene match. The DNA for the CDR3 is TGTGCCAGCAGCCAACTAGCGGTTAGCACAGATACGCAGTATTTT. As protein: CASSQLAVSTDTQYF.

The chain is built from TRBV7-2 and TRBJ2-3; tentatively, D is TRBD2 (6 bases). Trimming took off 2 bases at V and 2 bases at J, with 11 bases between the two ends. CDR3 length: 15 amino acids. Germline assignment: CDR1 SGHTA and CDR2 FQGNSA. The CDR3, as DNA: TGTGCCAGCAGCTTACGAGGGACTTCCACAGATACGCAGTATTTT. Its protein product is CASSLRGTSTDTQYF.

V and J are TRBV27 and TRBJ2-1; TRBD2 matches at 9 bases. V trimming: 8 bases; J trimming: 5 bases; junction bases outside the gene matches: 16. Germline lookup yields CDR1 MNHEY and CDR2 SMNVEV (reference sequence). This CDR3 has 17 residues. CDR3 nucleotides: TGTGCCAGCTGGGGGGTGTGGCGGGGGGGCGATCACAATGAGCAGTTCTTC. Its translation: CASWGVWRGGDHNEQFF.

The V gene is TRBV2, the J gene TRBJ1-5; no clear D. Trimming cost V 6 bases and J 2 bases, with 11 bases left between them. The CDR3 spans 14 residues. Germline loops: CDR1 SNHLY, CDR2 FYNNEI. The CDR3 loop is CASRGRMGNQPQHF. The CDR3 nucleotides read TGTGCCAGCAGGGGCAGGATGGGCAATCAGCCCCAGCATTTT.

The CDR3 DNA is TGTGCCAGCAGCCCGCGACACGGGGTAGACGGCTACACCTTC. As protein: CASSPRHGVDGYTF. This chain uses TRBV3-1 (or the pseudogene TRBV3-2) with TRBJ1-2; D not resolved. V was shortened by 4 bases and J by 8 bases, with 17 bases between the two germline ends. The CDR3 has 14 residues. Germline V gene sequence: CDR1 LGHDT, CDR2 YNNKEL (reference sequence).

The chain is built from TRBV13 and TRBJ2-3, with a tentative D call TRBD1 (6 bases). From germline, CDR1 is PRHDT and CDR2 FYEKMQ (reference sequence). V lost 0 bases and J lost 3, with 19 bases in between. This CDR3 has 18 residues. The chain's CDR3 is CASSLGPTGLTVTDTQYF. In nucleotides, the CDR3 is TGTGCCAGCAGCTTAGGGCCTACAGGGTTGACGGTGACAGATACGCAGTATTTT.